The 18 T cell receptor beta chains given below trace back to one sample, sequenced in a study of chemoradiotherapy in HPV16-positive cancers. Using immunoSEQ multiplex PCR, the repertoire was profiled, and TCRdb retains in-frame clones only, with some absent. The table has about 3,000 clones, over 70% seen once. The sample in question was tumor tissue, obtained from a patient who underwent chemoradiotherapy. These receptor sequences come from a human donor with HPV-associated anogenital cancer.

The rearrangement joins TRBV2 to TRBJ1-2; 10 bases fit TRBD1. CDR1 and CDR2 from the germline V gene are SNHLY and FYNNEI. This CDR3 spans 14 amino acids. After removal of 10 bases from V and 3 bases from J, the junction contained 8 bases not matched to a gene. The CDR3 bases are TGTGCCAACCCCGGACAGGGGGTTGACTATGGCTACACCTTC. It encodes CANPGQGVDYGYTF.

The chain employs TRBV5-1 and TRBJ2-7; 9 nucleotides match TRBD1. Germline CDR1 and CDR2: SGHRS and YFSETQ. This CDR3 comprises 15 residues. Trimming at V came to 4 bases and at J to 9 bases, leaving 14 bases not matched to a gene. The CDR3 DNA reads TGCGCCAGCAGCGCGGACCCCGGGACAGGGTCCGGGCAGTACTTC. Translation gives CASSADPGTGSGQYF.

The chain joins TRBV4-1 to TRBJ1-3; weak D call: TRBD1 (6 bases). CDR1 is MGHRA and CDR2 is YSYEKL in the germline V gene. The CDR3 totals 16 residues. The V gene lost 1 base and the J gene lost 0 bases, with 10 bases spanning the gap. CDR3 sequence reads: CASSQVAGVSGNTIYF. CDR3 DNA: TGCGCCAGCAGCCAAGTTGCAGGGGTCTCTGGAAACACCATATATTTT.

This chain uses TRBV7-9 with TRBJ1-1, with D unclear. CDR3 length: 13 amino acids. Germline lookup yields CDR1 SEHNR and CDR2 FQNEAQ (reference sequence). Between the trimmed V and J ends, which lost 1 base and 5 bases, there was a span of 8 bases. Written as DNA, the CDR3 is TGTGCCAGCAGCTTAGGAACGGAAACTGAAGCTTTCTTT. Its protein product is CASSLGTETEAFF.

The J gene is TRBJ2-2, the V gene TRBV12-5; perhaps TRBD2 as D (6 bases). The V gene lost 6 bases and the J gene lost 6 bases, with 23 bases spanning the gap. The germline V gene encodes CDR1 LGHNT and CDR2 FRNRAP. This CDR3 has 17 amino acids. This chain's CDR3 is CASGPGSGSLPPGELFF. In nucleotides, the CDR3 is TGTGCTAGTGGCCCCGGGAGCGGATCCCTTCCTCCCGGGGAGCTGTTTTTT.

The J gene is TRBJ2-3, the V gene TRBV4-2, with D perhaps assigned TRBD1 or TRBD2 (7 bases each). The CDR3 contains 14 residues. Germline V gene lookup returns CDR1 LGHNA and CDR2 YNFKEQ. V was cut by 4 bases and J by 4 bases, with 12 bases left in between. Written as DNA, the CDR3 is TGTGCCAGCAGCCCAGGGGGGGATGCAGATACGCAGTATTTT. Translation: CASSPGGDADTQYF.

This clone turned up a few times. The chain joins TRBV30 to TRBJ2-7; 7 nucleotides align to TRBD2. Germline CDR1 and CDR2: GTSNPN and SVGIG (reference sequence). CDR3 length equals 13 residues. After removal of 3 bases from V and 3 bases from J, the junction contained 5 bases not matched to a gene. The CDR3 is CAWSPGGDYEQYF. The CDR3 bases are TGTGCCTGGAGCCCTGGGGGGGACTACGAGCAGTACTTC.

Only a few counts were recorded for this clone. The CDR3 DNA reads as TGTGCCATCAGTGATTACCCCCATAACAGGGCGTACGAAGCTTTCTTT. Protein: CAISDYPHNRAYEAFF. The rearrangement uses TRBV10-3 and TRBJ1-1; D might be TRBD1 (6 bases). CDR1 ENHRY and CDR2 SYGVKD come from the germline V gene. This CDR3 region has 16 residues. The V gene lost 3 bases and the J gene lost 8 bases, with 22 bases spanning the gap.

The rearrangement joins TRBV2 to TRBJ1-2; 9 bases align to TRBD1. There are 14 residues in the CDR3. CDR1 SNHLY and CDR2 FYNNEI come from the germline V gene. J lost 4 bases, V lost 3 bases, and 3 bases had no gene match. The CDR3 sequence is CASSDTGGSYGYTF. The CDR3 DNA reads as TGTGCCAGCAGTGATACAGGGGGCTCCTATGGCTACACCTTC.

This clone has only a few counts. V gene TRBV19 combines with J gene TRBJ2-5; tentative D call: TRBD2 (6 bases). The germline V and J ends were trimmed by 6 bases and 2 bases, with 13 bases remaining between them. CDR1 LNHDA and CDR2 SQIVND come from the germline V gene (reference sequence). The CDR3 loop spans 14 amino acids. The CDR3 DNA reads TGTGCCAGTAGGGCTCCCGGGACTCAAGAGACCCAGTACTTC. It specifies CASRAPGTQETQYF. The full variable domain, completed using reference TRBV19 and TRBJ2-5, is DGGITQSPKYLFRKEGQNVTLSCEQNLNHDAMYWYRQDPGQGLRLIYYSQIVNDFQKGDIAEGYSVSREKKESFPLTVTSAQKNPTAFYLCASRAPGTQETQYFGPGTRLLVL.

This sequence joins TRBV4-2 and TRBJ2-7, with D unclear. V was trimmed by 0 bases and J by 7 bases, leaving 16 bases between them. Germline lookup yields CDR1 LGHNA and CDR2 YNFKEQ. The CDR3 contains 15 residues. CDR3 in DNA: TGTGCCAGCAGCCAAGATCCAGGTTCCCTCCGGGAGCAGTACTTC. Translation gives CASSQDPGSLREQYF.

The chain carries TRBV20-1 and TRBJ1-1; D ambiguous. The germline V and J ends were trimmed by 5 bases and 4 bases, with 8 bases remaining between them. Germline lookup yields CDR1 DFQATT and CDR2 SNEGSKA (reference sequence). The CDR3 is 11 amino acids. The chain's CDR3 is CSALWATEAFF. As DNA, the CDR3 is TGCAGTGCTCTGTGGGCCACTGAAGCTTTCTTT.

This clone was detected a few times. The rearrangement links TRBV7-2 to TRBJ2-6; the D gene is possibly TRBD2 (6 bases). From germline, CDR1 is SGHTA and CDR2 FQGNSA. The ends were cut back, 5 bases at V and 1 base at J, with 12 bases in the middle. This CDR3 comprises 16 residues. CDR3 loop: CASSQIGRSGANVLTF. Here the CDR3 DNA reads TGTGCCAGCAGCCAAATTGGGAGGTCTGGGGCCAACGTCCTGACTTTC.

This rearrangement joins TRBV4-2 to TRBJ2-5; 7 nucleotides agree with TRBD2. The DNA end favors TRBJ2-7, so the J call may be wrong. CDR3 length: 16 residues. CDR1 and CDR2 (germline): LGHNA, YNFKEQ. The DNA for the CDR3 is TGTGCCAGCAGCCAAGATGGCGGGGGTGGTTCCCACGAGCAGTACTTC. Protein: CASSQDGGGGSHEQYF.

This clone has more than one count but fewer than ten. The chain uses TRBV19 and TRBJ2-3; TRBD2 matches at 13 bases. CDR1 is LNHDA, CDR2 SQIVND, per germline (reference sequence). The J segment lost 2 bases and the V segment lost 4 bases, leaving 6 bases of the junction unmatched. The CDR3 has 17 amino acids. CDR3 nucleotides: TGTGCCAGTAGTACCGGGACTAGCGGGATGTTCACAGATACGCAGTATTTT. It translates to CASSTGTSGMFTDTQYF.

The rearrangement links TRBV11-2 to TRBJ1-4, with no clear D. There are 17 residues in the CDR3. The V gene's germline CDR1 is SGHAT and CDR2 FQNNGV. V was pared by 3 bases and J by 0 bases, with 14 bases between. CDR3 DNA: TGTGCCAGCAGCTTGGAGGGCGGGTCGGCAACTAATGAAAAACTGTTTTTT. This sequence encodes CASSLEGGSATNEKLFF. Full variable domain (outside the CDR3, taken from reference TRBV11-2 and TRBJ1-4): EAGVAQSPRYKIIEKRQSVAFWCNPISGHATLYWYQQILGQGPKLLIQFQNNGVVDDSQLPKDRFSAERLKGVDSTLKIQPAKLEDSAVYLCASSLEGGSATNEKLFFGSGTQLSVL.

This clone was picked up a small number of times. The V and J genes are TRBV4-2 and TRBJ2-5; 8 bases match TRBD2. V was pared by 2 bases and J by 1 base, with 3 bases of the junction left unmatched. This CDR3 comprises 15 residues. Germline lookup yields CDR1 LGHNA and CDR2 YNFKEQ. CDR3 amino acids: CASSQPTSGQETQYF. CDR3 in DNA: TGTGCCAGCAGCCAACCCACTAGCGGCCAAGAGACCCAGTACTTC.

This clone was found once. This rearrangement joins TRBV19 to TRBJ1-2, with no clear D. CDR3 length equals 12 residues. In germline, CDR1 is LNHDA, CDR2 SQIVND (reference sequence). The ends were cut back, 3 bases at V and 4 bases at J, with 6 bases in the middle. This CDR3 reads CASSMNSYGYTF. CDR3 coding DNA: TGTGCCAGTAGTATGAACAGCTATGGCTACACCTTC.